This T cell receptor (beta chain) was profiled in a study of T-cell memory formation after mild COVID-19. Study outcomes and limitations: Day 15 to 85 contracting clones showed balanced CD4/CD8; day 15 to 37 expanders favored CD4+. Certain responding clones were present in pre-infection memory, suggesting participation of cross-reactive memory.

TCR alpha and TCR beta cDNA libraries with sample barcodes and UMIs came from 5'RACE using constant-segment primers. TCRdb reprocessed the 5' RACE reads via MiXCR and lists one record per CDR3 protein. The profile shows about 360,000 distinct CDR3 sequences, around 15% of them singletons. This clonotype was seen only a few times. Its antigen is unknown. The germline V gene has CDR1 SGHVS and CDR2 FNYEAQ. The CDR3 consists of 13 residues. V lost 5 bases and J 4 bases, leaving 9 bases between the germline ends. This chain connects TRBV7-6 to TRBJ2-1; no definite D call. Sequencing used PBMCs or a T cell subset sorted from them (not recorded which). This receptor was identified in a man aged 18 to 35 who had mild COVID-19 (a few samples of this study predate the infection). Cell type and time point are not known. The CDR3 reads CASSREAYNEQFF. CDR3 bases: TGTGCCAGCAGCCGAGAGGCGTACAATGAGCAGTTCTTC.